The entry below describes one T cell receptor beta chain. The antigen is not known. Trimming cost V 3 bases and J 0 bases, with 31 bases left between them. The CDR3 is 21 residues long. Germline V gene lookup returns CDR1 SGHRS and CDR2 YFSETQ. Prepared TCR beta cDNA libraries contained unique molecular identifiers. Input of about 0.85 to 10 million T cells yielded approximately 500,000 cDNA molecules. TCRdb redid the calling of the PCR reads with MiXCR, one entry per CDR3 protein. The table shows approximately 690,000 distinct CDR3 sequences, with over 45% occurring only once. The sample is drawn from a study of post-analysis software for immune sequencing data. Points from the study as a whole: Five TRBV segments were more frequent in patients than controls; TRBV5-6, TRBV5-1 and TRBV20-1 belonged to this group. Controls' normalized Chao1 diversity significantly exceeded that of multiple sclerosis patients.

This TCR derives from a girl aged 2-10 years with multiple sclerosis. The sequencing input was blood. This chain links TRBV5-1 with TRBJ2-7, with D perhaps TRBD1 (5 bases). CDR3 bases: TGCGCCAGCAGCTCCCCTACGCATGCTTACAGGACCAACGACGCCTCCTACGAGCAGTACTTC. It translates to CASSSPTHAYRTNDASYEQYF.